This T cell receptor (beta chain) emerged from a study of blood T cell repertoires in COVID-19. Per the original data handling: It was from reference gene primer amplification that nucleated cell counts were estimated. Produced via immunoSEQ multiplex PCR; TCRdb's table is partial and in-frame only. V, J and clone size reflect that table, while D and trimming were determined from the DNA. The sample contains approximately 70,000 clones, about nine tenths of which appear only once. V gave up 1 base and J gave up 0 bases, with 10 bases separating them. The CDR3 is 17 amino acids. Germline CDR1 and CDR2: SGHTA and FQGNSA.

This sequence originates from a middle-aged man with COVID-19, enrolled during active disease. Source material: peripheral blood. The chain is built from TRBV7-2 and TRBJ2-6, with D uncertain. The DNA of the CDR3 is TGTGCCAGCAGCTTAGATGCGCTCCTCTCTGGGGCCAACGTCCTGACTTTC. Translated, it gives CASSLDALLSGANVLTF.